One sample yielded the 29 T cell receptor beta chains listed below, sequenced in a study of long-term antiretroviral therapy in people with HIV. Investigators performed immunoSEQ version v3.0 at survey level. Method: immunoSEQ multiplex PCR; TCRdb's copy keeps in-frame clones and lacks some. Counted here are about 25,000 clones, over 70% occurring once; the ten biggest clones make up roughly 4.6%. The sample consisted of unsorted PBMCs, taken 3 years after starting antiretroviral therapy. The receptor source for this set is a man younger than 30 with HIV.

The CDR3 loop reads CASSSTGTVTSLTDTQYF. In nucleotides, the CDR3 is TGTGCCAGCAGCTCCACAGGCACAGTGACTAGTCTCACAGATACGCAGTATTTT. This chain uses TRBV27 with TRBJ2-3; the D gene is possibly TRBD2 (6 bases). The CDR3 spans 18 residues. Germline V lookup: CDR1 MNHEY, CDR2 SMNVEV (reference sequence). V was clipped by 6 bases and J by 2 bases, with 24 bases between them.

V is TRBV10-3 and J is TRBJ1-5, with a weak D call TRBD1 (5 bases). Germline V gives CDR1 ENHRY, CDR2 SYGVKD. The CDR3 runs 14 residues. Deletions cut 6 bases from V and 1 base from J, with 10 bases between. The CDR3 bases are TGTGCCATCAGCTCTGGGGGGAGCAATCAGCCCCAGCATTTT. Translation gives CAISSGGSNQPQHF.

The chain combines TRBV5-1 with TRBJ2-1, with D possibly matching TRBD1 (6 bases). CDR3 length: 15 residues. Trimming took off 5 bases at V and 0 bases at J, with 12 bases between the two ends. From germline, CDR1 is SGHRS and CDR2 YFSETQ. CDR3 region: CASRPTGSSYNEQFF. The CDR3 nucleotides read TGCGCCAGCAGACCTACAGGGAGCTCCTACAATGAGCAGTTCTTC.

The V call is TRBV2, the J call TRBJ1-5, with no clear D. V was pared by 3 bases and J by 1 base, with 1 base between. This CDR3 contains 12 residues. CDR1 is SNHLY and CDR2 is FYNNEI in the germline V gene. For the CDR3, the DNA is TGTGCCAGCAGTGACAGCAATCAGCCCCAGCATTTT. This codes for CASSDSNQPQHF.

V is TRBV4-2 and J is TRBJ2-1; 9 nucleotides align to TRBD2. This CDR3 contains 18 residues. Germline trimming cut 0 bases from V and 3 bases from J; bases unmatched to any gene: 9. The germline V gene encodes CDR1 LGHNA and CDR2 YNFKEQ. DNA of the CDR3: TGTGCCAGCAGCCAAGAGGACTTACAGACTAGCGGCTACAATGAGCAGTTCTTC. Its translation is CASSQEDLQTSGYNEQFF.

The J gene is TRBJ2-3, the V gene TRBV12-5; 11 nucleotides match TRBD2. CDR3 size: 16 residues. Losses at the gene ends were 5 bases for V and 0 bases for J; bases not matched to a gene: 4. CDR1 is LGHNT, CDR2 FRNRAP, per germline. The CDR3 nucleotides are TGTGCTAGTGGTCTGGGACTAGCGGAGAGCACAGATACGCAGTATTTT. Encoded protein: CASGLGLAESTDTQYF.

The chain recombines TRBV27 with TRBJ2-3; the D gene is possibly TRBD1 (6 bases). CDR3 size: 17 residues. CDR1 is MNHEY, CDR2 SMNVEV, per germline (reference sequence). Trimming took off 2 bases at V and 2 bases at J, with 17 bases between the two ends. CDR3 sequence (DNA): TGTGCCAGCAGTTTAGACATACAGGGAGCCCTCACAGATACGCAGTATTTT. Translated: CASSLDIQGALTDTQYF.

In DNA, the CDR3 is TGTGCCAGCAGTGAATTCGTGGAGGACACTGAAGCTTTCTTT. This codes for CASSEFVEDTEAFF. V usage is TRBV6-1 and J usage is TRBJ1-1, with unresolved D. Germline CDR1 and CDR2: MNHNS and SASEGT. Trimming took 2 bases from V and 3 from J, leaving 10 bases between them. CDR3 length: 14 residues.

The chain carries TRBV6-5 and TRBJ2-2; D is unclear. CDR3 length equals 15 residues. Trimming removed 5 bases from V and 3 bases from J, with 13 bases in between. Per germline, CDR1 MNHEY and CDR2 SVGAGI. CDR3 sequence reads: CASSPLDGDTGELFF. The CDR3, as DNA: TGTGCCAGCAGTCCCTTGGACGGAGACACCGGGGAGCTGTTTTTT.

V is TRBV29-1 and J is TRBJ2-5; TRBD2 agrees at 13 bases. Germline V CDR1 and CDR2: SQVTM, ANQGSEA. The CDR3 loop spans 16 amino acids. J lost 2 bases, V lost 6 bases, and 9 bases had no gene match. The CDR3 DNA is TGCAGCGTGATAGGGGGACTAGCGGGGCCACAAGAGACCCAGTACTTC. Translating it yields CSVIGGLAGPQETQYF.

The chain employs TRBV11-2 and TRBJ1-2; D not resolved. Germline values: CDR1 SGHAT, CDR2 FQNNGV. The CDR3 is 16 amino acids. Trimming left V 5 bases short and J 1 base short, with 17 bases between. CDR3 amino acids: CASSTSSTGVNYGYTF. In nucleotides, the CDR3 is TGTGCCAGCAGCACCTCTAGCACCGGAGTTAACTATGGCTACACCTTC.

The chain has TRBV7-8 and TRBJ1-5; D unclear. Germline V gene sequence: CDR1 SGHVS, CDR2 FQNEAQ. V was shortened by 5 bases and J by 4 bases, with 6 bases between the two germline ends. CDR3 length: 12 amino acids. The CDR3 nucleotides read TGTGCCAGCAGCGGCACGAATCAGCCCCAGCATTTT. Protein sequence: CASSGTNQPQHF.

This clone was detected only once. The chain employs TRBV5-1 and TRBJ2-1, with 9 positions matching TRBD2. The J segment lost 8 bases and the V segment lost 7 bases, leaving 13 bases of the junction unmatched. Germline-derived CDR1 and CDR2 are SGHRS and YFSETQ. The CDR3 totals 15 residues. The CDR3 reads CASFVGAGGRDEQFF. CDR3 coding DNA: TGCGCCAGCTTCGTTGGGGCGGGGGGGCGAGATGAGCAGTTCTTC.

Written as DNA, the CDR3 is TGCGCCAGCAGGGAACAGGGAGGTAGCTACAATGAGCAGTTCTTC. Amino acids: CASREQGGSYNEQFF. J is TRBJ2-1 and V is TRBV5-1, with D perhaps assigned TRBD1 or TRBD2 (6 bases each). This CDR3 comprises 15 residues. Germline assignment: CDR1 SGHRS and CDR2 YFSETQ. V lost 5 bases, J lost 3 bases, and 15 bases lay in between.

This clone came up a few times. V is TRBV5-1 and J is TRBJ2-7; TRBD1 matches 7 bases. Germline assignment: CDR1 SGHRS and CDR2 YFSETQ. The CDR3 consists of 16 residues. The junction had 10 bases not matched to a gene; V was cut back by 4 bases and J by 0 bases. The CDR3 here is CASSPTTGTLSYEQYF. The DNA of the CDR3 is TGCGCCAGCAGCCCCACGACAGGGACACTCTCCTACGAGCAGTACTTC.

The chain recombines TRBV10-3 with TRBJ2-3; 8 bases fit TRBD1. Per germline, CDR1 ENHRY and CDR2 SYGVKD. V shed 0 bases and J 1 base; nucleotides not matched to a gene: 3. CDR3 size: 16 residues. CDR3: CAISESSDRGTDTQYF. For the CDR3, the DNA is TGTGCCATCAGTGAGTCCTCGGACAGGGGCACAGATACGCAGTATTTT.

This chain connects TRBV5-1 to TRBJ2-5; 15 bases align to TRBD2. Germline V CDR1 and CDR2: SGHRS, YFSETQ. CDR3 size: 18 residues. The V gene end was trimmed by 3 bases and the J gene end by 0 bases; junction bases not matched to a gene: 6. This CDR3 is CASSSGLAGGLYQETQYF. CDR3 bases: TGCGCCAGCAGCTCCGGACTAGCGGGGGGGCTGTACCAAGAGACCCAGTACTTC. Looking up the rest from reference TRBV5-1 and TRBJ2-5 gives the full variable domain: KAGVTQTPRYLIKTRGQQVTLSCSPISGHRSVSWYQQTPGQGLQFLFEYFSETQRNKGNFPGRFSGRQFSNSRSEMNVSTLELGDSALYLCASSSGLAGGLYQETQYFGPGTRLLVL.

The gene calls are TRBV25-1 and TRBJ1-2; the D gene is possibly TRBD1 (5 bases). Trimming removed 7 bases at V and 8 bases at J, with 17 bases between. Germline values: CDR1 MGHDK, CDR2 SYGVNS. The CDR3 totals 13 residues. CDR3 residues: CASTFGRAYGYTF. The CDR3 region has the DNA TGTGCCAGCACTTTTGGCAGGGCTTACGGCTACACCTTC.

The genes are TRBV5-5 and TRBJ1-1; D remains ambiguous. This CDR3 has 16 residues. The V gene's germline CDR1 is SGHKS and CDR2 YYEKEE (reference sequence). Between the trimmed V and J ends, which lost 1 base and 5 bases, there was a span of 18 bases. The CDR3 DNA follows: TGTGCCAGCAGCTTGTACGCAGTAAAGGGTGGAACTGAAGCTTTCTTT. Its protein product is CASSLYAVKGGTEAFF.

V gene TRBV9 combines with J gene TRBJ2-3, with D uncertain. Looked up from germline, CDR1 is SGDLS and CDR2 is YYNGEE. This CDR3 spans 11 amino acids. The V and J ends lost 3 bases and 6 bases respectively, with 5 bases between them. CDR3 region: CASSEYDTQYF. DNA for the CDR3: TGTGCCAGCAGCGAATACGATACGCAGTATTTT.

V is TRBV11-2 and J is TRBJ2-1; maybe TRBD2 (5 bases). Germline loops: CDR1 SGHAT, CDR2 FQNNGV. V lost 4 bases, J lost 0 bases, and 13 bases lay in between. The CDR3 runs 16 residues. The CDR3 protein is CASSSRAQSSYNEQFF. CDR3 in DNA: TGTGCCAGCAGCTCGCGGGCCCAGAGCTCCTACAATGAGCAGTTCTTC.

The rearrangement links TRBV2 to TRBJ1-6, with D maybe TRBD1 (5 bases). The germline gives CDR1 SNHLY, CDR2 FYNNEI. Trimming removed 6 bases at V and 9 bases at J, with 9 bases between. This CDR3 region has 12 residues. CDR3 loop: CASRGGASPLHF. CDR3 DNA sequence: TGTGCCAGCAGGGGGGGAGCTTCACCCCTCCACTTT.

This clone was observed a handful of times. V is TRBV5-1 and J is TRBJ2-7; perhaps D is TRBD1 or TRBD2 (5 bases each). V lost 4 bases to trimming and J lost 2 bases, with 13 bases between them. This CDR3 region has 14 residues. CDR1 is SGHRS and CDR2 is YFSETQ in the germline V gene. This CDR3 is CASSRGDGPYEQYF. The CDR3 DNA reads TGCGCCAGCAGCCGAGGGGACGGTCCCTACGAGCAGTACTTC.

The chain uses TRBV27 and TRBJ1-2, with TRBD1 matching over 7 bases. The germline V gene encodes CDR1 MNHEY and CDR2 SMNVEV (reference sequence). The length of the CDR3 is 15 residues. V was clipped by 4 bases and J by 4 bases; unmatched bases: 9. In DNA form, the CDR3 reads TGTGCCAGCAGTTCCTCAGGGGGTCTGAGCTATGGCTACACCTTC. This encodes CASSSSGGLSYGYTF.

The chain joins TRBV9 to TRBJ1-1, with 8 positions matching TRBD1. CDR1 is SGDLS and CDR2 is YYNGEE in the germline V gene. The junction had 4 bases not matched to a gene; V was cut back by 4 bases and J by 2 bases. This CDR3 contains 14 residues. CDR3 sequence: CASSHGQGNTEAFF. In DNA, the CDR3 is TGTGCCAGCAGCCATGGACAGGGCAACACTGAAGCTTTCTTT. The entire variable domain, with the rest obtained from reference TRBV9 and TRBJ1-1, is as follows: DSGVTQTPKHLITATGQRVTLRCSPRSGDLSVYWYQQSLDQGLQFLIQYYNGEERAKGNILERFSAQQFPDLHSELNLSSLELGDSALYFCASSHGQGNTEAFFGQGTRLTVV.

The chain is built from TRBV6-5 and TRBJ1-2, with 9 nucleotides matching TRBD1. This CDR3 comprises 14 residues. Germline values: CDR1 MNHEY, CDR2 SVGAGI. The V segment lost 8 bases and the J segment 4 bases; nucleotides outside the gene matches: 8. CDR3 in amino acids: CASGTGTPLYGYTF. The DNA of the CDR3 is TGTGCCAGCGGGACAGGGACCCCCCTCTATGGCTACACCTTC.

V gene TRBV7-8 combines with J gene TRBJ2-7; 7 bases map to TRBD1. CDR1 and CDR2 (germline): SGHVS, FQNEAQ. V shed 5 bases, J shed 0 bases, and the junction held 7 bases outside the gene matches. The CDR3 spans 15 residues. The CDR3 DNA is TGTGCCAGCAGCCCCCGGGACAGTATCTCCTACGAGCAGTACTTC. Translating gives CASSPRDSISYEQYF.

The chain uses TRBV18 and TRBJ2-7, with D unresolved. V lost 4 bases, J lost 1 base, and 5 bases lay in between. CDR3 length: 12 amino acids. Germline V gene sequence: CDR1 KGHSH, CDR2 LQKENI. The CDR3 bases are TGTGCCAGCTCACTAACTTCCTACGAGCAGTACGTC. Protein: CASSLTSYEQYV.

V is TRBV5-1 and J is TRBJ1-1; 7 nucleotides agree with TRBD1. CDR1 is SGHRS and CDR2 is YFSETQ in the germline V gene. Unmatched junction bases numbered 12, after V lost 4 bases and J lost 6 bases. The CDR3 is made up of 15 amino acids. In DNA form, the CDR3 reads TGCGCCAGCAGCCCCTCCATGGGACAGTTCGCTGAAGCTTTCTTT. This translates into CASSPSMGQFAEAFF.